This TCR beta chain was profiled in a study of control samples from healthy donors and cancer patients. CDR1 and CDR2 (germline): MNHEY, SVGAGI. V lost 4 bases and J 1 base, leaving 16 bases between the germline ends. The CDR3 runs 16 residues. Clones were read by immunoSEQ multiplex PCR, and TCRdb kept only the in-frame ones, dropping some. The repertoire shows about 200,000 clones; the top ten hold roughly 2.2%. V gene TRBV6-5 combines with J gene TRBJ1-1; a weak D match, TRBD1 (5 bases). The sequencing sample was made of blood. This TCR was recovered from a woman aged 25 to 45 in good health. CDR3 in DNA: TGTGCCAGCAGTTCCCTGTTGGCAGGGAAGAACACTGAAGCTTTCTTT. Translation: CASSSLLAGKNTEAFF.